The 22 T cell receptor beta chains presented below share a single source sample, sequenced in a study of shared clonotypes between healthy human individuals. The table came from immunoSEQ multiplex PCR; TCRdb's copy has only in-frame clones and leaves some out. The sample carries about 92,000 clones, 68% recorded once. Sequencing was carried out using memory CD8+ T cells sorted from blood. Subset given: CD45RO+ cells pooled with CCR7-negative TemRA cells. Source of these receptors: a man aged 25 to 40 in good health.

This clone appeared once. J is TRBJ1-2 and V is TRBV6-1; 11 bases are a match to TRBD1. Germline V lookup: CDR1 MNHNS, CDR2 SASEGT. There are 14 residues in the CDR3. V was clipped by 6 bases and J by 8 bases; unmatched bases: 8. The CDR3 here is CASSAGTGGFGYTF. CDR3 nucleotides: TGTGCCAGCAGCGCCGGGACAGGGGGTTTCGGCTACACCTTC.

Concerning this clone itself: Germline and junction disagree at one end, which may indicate a read error. This chain uses TRBV6-4 with TRBJ2-1, with D perhaps given as TRBD1 or TRBD2 (5 bases each). There are 13 residues in the CDR3. CDR1 is MRHNA and CDR2 is SNTAGT in the germline V gene. This chain's CDR3 is CAGSVGADNEQFF. CDR3 in DNA: TGTGCCGGCAGTGTCGGGGCAGACAATGAGCAGTTCTTC.

In its sample, this clone was seen once. The CDR3 DNA follows: TGTGCCAGCATCCCAGCGGGCAGCTCCTACAATGAGCAGTTCTTC. Amino acid sequence: CASIPAGSSYNEQFF. The chain couples TRBV27 to TRBJ2-1, with a tentative D call TRBD2 (6 bases). Germline V gene sequence: CDR1 MNHEY, CDR2 SMNVEV (reference sequence). Trimming stripped 7 bases from V and 0 bases from J, with 13 bases between. This CDR3 has 15 residues.

This clone was observed a handful of times. The rearrangement links TRBV6-4 to TRBJ2-2; no definite D call. The CDR3 extends over 15 amino acids. The V end was cut by 0 bases, the J end by 2 bases, with 7 bases between. Per germline, CDR1 MRHNA and CDR2 SNTAGT. CDR3 sequence reads: CASSDSSDNTGELFF. The CDR3 DNA is TGTGCCAGCAGTGACTCTAGTGACAACACCGGGGAGCTGTTTTTT.

The J gene is TRBJ2-2, the V gene TRBV5-1; weak D call: TRBD2 (6 bases). The CDR3 length is 16 residues. The V gene's germline CDR1 is SGHRS and CDR2 YFSETQ. The V gene lost 4 bases and the J gene lost 2 bases, with 15 bases spanning the gap. The CDR3 DNA sequence: TGCGCCAGCAGCATCCCTGGCGGGACTAACACCGGGGAGCTGTTTTTT. This codes for CASSIPGGTNTGELFF.

J is TRBJ2-7 and V is TRBV6-4; the D call may be TRBD1 or TRBD2 (5 bases each). Trimming left V 7 bases short and J 1 base short, with 8 bases between. Germline V gene data show CDR1 as MRHNA and CDR2 as SNTAGT. This CDR3 spans 12 amino acids. For the CDR3, the DNA is TGTGCCAGCATGGGACCTTCCTACGAGCAGTACTTC. It codes for CASMGPSYEQYF.

This chain connects TRBV25-1 to TRBJ1-4; D is perhaps TRBD1 (5 bases). This CDR3 contains 16 residues. V shed 6 bases and J shed 0 bases, with 14 bases lying between them. CDR1 MGHDK and CDR2 SYGVNS come from the germline V gene. The CDR3, as DNA: TGTGCCAGCAGCAAGCAGGGTGGAGCAACTAATGAAAAACTGTTTTTT. Translation gives CASSKQGGATNEKLFF. Looking up the rest from reference TRBV25-1 and TRBJ1-4 gives the full variable domain: EADIYQTPRYLVIGTGKKITLECSQTMGHDKMYWYQQDPGMELHLIHYSYGVNSTEKGDLSSESTVSRIRTEHFPLTLESARPSHTSQYLCASSKQGGATNEKLFFGSGTQLSVL.

This clone was seen only once. The V gene is TRBV27, the J gene TRBJ1-2; D perhaps matches TRBD1 (6 bases). Trimming took 6 bases from V and 4 from J, leaving 9 bases between them. The germline gives CDR1 MNHEY, CDR2 SMNVEV (reference sequence). This CDR3 has 12 residues. In DNA form, the CDR3 reads TGTGCCAGCAGACAGGGTGCCTATGGCTACACCTTC. This sequence encodes CASRQGAYGYTF.

The chain has TRBV6-5 and TRBJ1-1; D is possibly TRBD1 (6 bases). The V gene lost 8 bases and the J gene lost 4 bases, with 14 bases spanning the gap. Germline V gene sequence: CDR1 MNHEY, CDR2 SVGAGI. The CDR3 is made up of 13 amino acids. This CDR3 reads CASWGQRGTEAFF. In DNA form, the CDR3 reads TGTGCCAGCTGGGGGCAGAGGGGCACTGAAGCTTTCTTT.

CDR3 sequence reads: CACRPRRETEAFF. CDR3 DNA sequence: TGTGCCTGCCGCCCTCGTAGGGAAACTGAAGCTTTCTTT. J is TRBJ1-1 and V is TRBV30; D is unresolved. The germline CDR1 and CDR2 sequences are GTSNPN and SVGIG (reference sequence). The CDR3 extends over 13 amino acids. Trimming stripped 6 bases from V and 5 bases from J, with 16 bases between.

This clone was seen only a few times. One base away lies a much larger clone, so this may be a sequencing read error. At the DNA level, this CDR3 is encoded by other sequences in the same sample as well. The chain joins TRBV28 to TRBJ2-7; D gene ambiguous. Germline V gives CDR1 MDHEN, CDR2 SYDVKM. This CDR3 contains 11 residues. Trimming removed 4 bases from V and 4 bases from J, with 5 bases in between. CDR3 sequence (DNA): TGTGCCAGCAGTTCCGTGTACGAGCAGTACTTC. As protein: CASSSVYEQYF.

J is TRBJ2-2 and V is TRBV28; 8 bases fit TRBD1. After removal of 3 bases from V and 2 bases from J, the junction contained 5 bases not matched to a gene. Germline V gene data show CDR1 as MDHEN and CDR2 as SYDVKM. The CDR3 is 16 amino acids. The CDR3 region has the DNA TGTGCCAGCAGTTTTAGGACAGGGCACAACACCGGGGAGCTGTTTTTT. The encoded protein is CASSFRTGHNTGELFF. Full variable domain (missing parts from reference TRBV28 and TRBJ2-2): DVKVTQSSRYLVKRTGEKVFLECVQDMDHENMFWYRQDPGLGLRLIYFSYDVKMKEKGDIPEGYSVSREKKERFSLILESASTNQTSMYLCASSFRTGHNTGELFFGEGSRLTVL.

This clone was counted a single time. The junction differs from germline at one of its ends, possibly a read error. The gene calls are TRBV19 and TRBJ2-1, with TRBD2 matching over 14 bases. In germline, CDR1 is LNHDA, CDR2 SQIVND (reference sequence). This CDR3 is 13 amino acids long. The CDR3: CASLPGTSGSLIF. CDR3 DNA sequence: TGTGCCAGCCTCCCGGGGACTAGCGGGAGCCTGATCTTC. Together with reference TRBV19 and TRBJ2-1, the CDR3 gives the full variable domain: DGGITQSPKYLFRKEGQNVTLSCEQNLNHDAMYWYRQDPGQGLRLIYYSQIVNDFQKGDIAEGYSVSREKKESFPLTVTSAQKNPTAFYLCASLPGTSGSLIFGPGTRLTVL.

V is TRBV5-1 and J is TRBJ2-3; D gene ambiguous. The V and J ends lost 3 bases and 1 base respectively, with 15 bases between them. The germline gives CDR1 SGHRS, CDR2 YFSETQ. CDR3 length: 16 amino acids. The CDR3 coding sequence is TGCGCCAGCAGCTCTACTTCTGGGGATGGCACAGATACGCAGTATTTT. Its protein product is CASSSTSGDGTDTQYF.

The chain links TRBV5-1 to TRBJ1-1; D is undetermined. From germline, CDR1 is SGHRS and CDR2 YFSETQ. V gave up 0 bases and J gave up 5 bases, with 14 bases separating them. The CDR3 is 15 residues long. CDR3 sequence: CASSLGVSDTTEAFF. The CDR3 nucleotides are TGCGCCAGCAGCTTGGGAGTCAGCGACACGACTGAAGCTTTCTTT.

This chain joins TRBV7-8 and TRBJ2-1; unclear D gene. Per the germline V gene, CDR1 is SGHVS and CDR2 is FQNEAQ. This CDR3 contains 13 residues. The germline V and J ends were trimmed by 2 bases and 5 bases, with 7 bases remaining between them. The CDR3 loop reads CASSLNADNEQFF. The CDR3 bases are TGTGCCAGCAGCTTAAATGCGGACAATGAGCAGTTCTTC.

This chain links TRBV7-9 with TRBJ2-1; D gene uncertain. V dropped 4 bases and J dropped 0 bases, with 10 bases sitting between them. Germline V lookup: CDR1 SEHNR, CDR2 FQNEAQ (reference sequence). The CDR3 totals 15 residues. The CDR3 spells CASSSIKSSYNEQFF. Here the CDR3 DNA reads TGTGCCAGCAGCTCGATAAAGAGCTCCTACAATGAGCAGTTCTTC.

CDR3 DNA: TGTGCCAGCACCCTCTGGTCTAGCGGGAATGAGCAGTACTTC. Translation: CASTLWSSGNEQYF. The chain has TRBV6-5 and TRBJ2-7; 9 positions agree with TRBD2. This CDR3 is 14 amino acids long. Germline-derived CDR1 and CDR2 are MNHEY and SVGAGI. V lost 7 bases, J lost 7 bases, and 11 bases stayed unmatched.

This clone was detected only a few times. The chain couples TRBV12-5 to TRBJ2-1; 9 bases are a match to TRBD1. Germline CDR1 and CDR2: LGHNT and FRNRAP. Trimming at V came to 0 bases and at J to 9 bases, leaving 12 bases not matched to a gene. The CDR3 runs to 17 residues. DNA for the CDR3: TGTGCTAGTGGTTTGGTATCTGTACAGGGGGCCCGGGTTGAGCAGTTCTTC. Its protein product is CASGLVSVQGARVEQFF.

This chain uses TRBV15 with TRBJ1-2; TRBD1 is a possible D gene (5 bases). Looked up from germline, CDR1 is LNHNV and CDR2 is YYDKDF (reference sequence). V lost 3 bases and J lost 4, with 18 bases in between. This CDR3 has 16 residues. CDR3 in amino acids: CATSSTISDILYGYTF. CDR3 nucleotides: TGTGCCACCAGCAGCACAATCTCGGACATCCTCTATGGCTACACCTTC.

The chain recombines TRBV6-1 with TRBJ2-3, with TRBD1 identical over 9 bases. CDR3 length: 15 amino acids. The trim removed 6 bases at V and 3 bases at J, leaving 7 bases unmatched. Germline CDR1 and CDR2: MNHNS and SASEGT. The CDR3 sequence is CASRLGQGSTDTQYF. In DNA, the CDR3 is TGTGCCAGCAGGTTGGGACAGGGAAGTACAGATACGCAGTATTTT.

There are many counts of this clone. The junction departs from the called germline gene at one end, perhaps through a read error. V gene TRBV11-3 combines with J gene TRBJ2-1, with unresolved D. Per the germline V gene, CDR1 is SGHNT and CDR2 is YENEEA. The CDR3 loop spans 13 amino acids. CDR3 in DNA: TGTGCCAGCAGCTTAGATTCCTTCAATGAGCAGTTCTTC. It codes for CASSLDSFNEQFF. The variable domain in full, with the rest retrieved from reference TRBV11-3 and TRBJ2-1, is EAGVVQSPRYKIIEKKQPVAFWCNPISGHNTLYWYLQNLGQGPELLIRYENEEAVDDSQLPKDRFSAERLKGVDSTLKIQPAELGDSAVYLCASSLDSFNEQFFGPGTRLTVL.